This is a list of T cell receptor beta chains from one sample in a study of tumor-infiltrating lymphocytes in primary liver carcinoma. TCRdb reprocessed the multiplex PCR reads with MiXCR, giving one entry per CDR3 protein. The sample holds 90,000 to 100,000 distinct CDR3 sequences, almost 70% seen once. Sequenced input: liver tumor tissue from sampling region 5. The receptors here all came from a woman aged 55-69 years with primary liver carcinoma and hepatitis B virus infection. The CDR3 runs from the conserved cysteine through the conserved F or W. Each record gives: V gene, D gene, clone size, J gene, CDR3 DNA, CDR3 protein. The D gene is left open where the match is weak. A clone size is listed for some rows: how often the clone was seen (once, few, many), or a class if it is expanded.

TRBV30	TRBD1	-	TRBJ2-1	TGTGCCAGGGGGCAGGGGGCTACCTTCAATGAGCAGTTCTTC	CARGQGATFNEQFF
TRBV29-1	-	-	TRBJ2-2	-	CGVGWGAGEPFF
TRBV6-4	TRBD1	-	TRBJ1-6	TGTGTCAGCAGTGTACAGGGGGGTAATTCACCCCTCCACTTT	CVSSVQGGNSPLHF
TRBV29-1	-	-	TRBJ2-2	TGCAGCGTTGCCCGGGGGACGGGCGGGGAGCTGTTTTTT	CSVARGTGGELFF
TRBV11-2	-	-	TRBJ2-1	TGTGCCAGCAGCCTCAGCGGGTGTCACAATGAGCAGTTCTTC	CASSLSGCHNEQFF
TRBV12-3/TRBV12-4	TRBD2	-	TRBJ2-1	TGTGCCAGCGCCCGAGCCCGGGGGGGCTACAATGAGCAGTTCTTC	CASARARGGYNEQFF
TRBV6-1	TRBD1	-	TRBJ2-6	TGTGCCCGCAGTGAACAGGGGGCTGAGGCCAACGTCCTGACTTTC	CARSEQGAEANVLTF
TRBV7-2	TRBD2	-	TRBJ2-1	TGTGCCAGCAGCCCGGGACTAGCGGGACGGTCGAGCTCCTACAATGAGCAGTTCTTC	CASSPGLAGRSSSYNEQFF
TRBV28	-	-	TRBJ2-7	TGTGCCAGCAGTGCATCCGGGACGAGGCACAAGCAGTACTTC	CASSASGTRHKQYF
TRBV6-1	TRBD2	many	TRBJ2-5	TGTGCCAGCAGATTAAACCCAACGCGAGTAGCGGGAGGGCAAGAGACCCAGTACTTC	CASRLNPTRVAGGQETQYF
TRBV6-6	TRBD1	-	TRBJ2-5	TGTGCCAGCAGTTACCTGGGACAGGGCCAGGGTGGGACCCAATACTTC	CASSYLGQGQGGTQYF
TRBV6-4	TRBD1	many	TRBJ2-3	TGTGCCAGCAGCGACGGGACAGGGGGAACAGATACGCAGTATTTT	CASSDGTGGTDTQYF
TRBV10-2	TRBD1	-	TRBJ1-4	TGCGCCAGCACTATTCTGGACAGGAACACTAATGAAAAACTGTTTTTT	CASTILDRNTNEKLFF
TRBV11-2	TRBD2	-	TRBJ2-3	TGTGCCAGCTGTTTAGTGGGACTAGCGACTAGCACCGATACGCAGTATTTT	CASCLVGLATSTDTQYF
TRBV10-1	-	-	TRBJ2-4	TGCGTCACCCAACCCAGGAACATTCGGTACTTC	CVTQPRNIRYF
TRBV6-5	-	many	TRBJ2-4	TGTGCCAGCAGTTATGGGGGCGCCAGGAACATTCAGTACTTC	CASSYGGARNIQYF
TRBV7-9	-	many	TRBJ1-1	TGTGCCAGCAGCTTAAAAAGGGACACTGAAGCTTTCTTT	CASSLKRDTEAFF
TRBV28	-	few	TRBJ2-3	TGTGCCAGCAGTCGCAATACCAGGCCAGATACGCAGTATTTT	CASSRNTRPDTQYF
TRBV4-1	-	-	TRBJ2-5	TGCGCCAGCAGCCCAAGAGTTAGGGAGACTCACTACTTC	CASSPRVRETHYF
TRBV11-2	-	-	TRBJ2-4	TGCGCCAGCAGCTTAGATGGTTGGGGGTACGACATTCAGTACTTC	CASSLDGWGYDIQYF
TRBV11-2	-	once	TRBJ2-3	TGTGCTAGCAGCTTAGTAAGCCGCAACACAGATATGCAGTATTTT	CASSLVSRNTDMQYF
TRBV28	-	few	TRBJ2-2	TGTGCCAGGGGCAGGGGACTAATTGGTTTTTGGTTCGACTTCGACGGGGAGCTGTTTTTT	CARGRGLIGFWFDFDGELFF
TRBV14	-	-	TRBJ2-5	TGTGCCAGTAGCCAAGATCTAGCCGTTCTAGAGACCCAGTACTTC	CASSQDLAVLETQYF
TRBV11-3	TRBD2	-	TRBJ2-3	TGTCCCAGCAGCCCTGGACTAGCGGGCGGTAGCACAGATACGCAGTGTTTT	CPSSPGLAGGSTDTQCF
TRBV11-2	-	-	TRBJ2-3	TGTGCCAGTAGCCCAGGACTACTCACAGATACGCAGTATTTT	CASSPGLLTDTQYF
TRBV5-6	-	-	TRBJ2-7	TGTGCCAACAGCCCTAACTTGGGGCTCAACTCCTACGAGCAGTATTTC	CANSPNLGLNSYEQYF
TRBV6-1	TRBD1	-	TRBJ1-5	TGTAGCAGCAGTGGAAGACAAGGGGGCCCCTATAGCAATCAGCCCCAGCATTTT	CSSSGRQGGPYSNQPQHF
TRBV14	-	-	TRBJ1-1	TGTGCCAGCAGCCACGAAGGGGTAGAGTTATGTTATTTTGACGCTTTCTTT	CASSHEGVELCYFDAFF
TRBV14	TRBD1	-	TRBJ2-7	TGTGCCAGCAGCCGCAGACAGGGGCCTCGATACGAGCAGTACTTC	CASSRRQGPRYEQYF
TRBV4-1	TRBD2	few	TRBJ2-1	TGCGCCAGCAGCCAAGGACTAGCGGGAGTAAACTCCTACAATGAGCAGTTCTTC	CASSQGLAGVNSYNEQFF
TRBV7-9	TRBD1	-	TRBJ1-2	TGTGCCAGCAGCCGCGGACAGGTTAACTATGGCTACACCTTC	CASSRGQVNYGYTF
TRBV28	-	-	TRBJ2-1	TGTGCCATCAGTTTACCCGTGGGAGGAAAAAGTGAGCAGCTCTTC	CAISLPVGGKSEQLF
TRBV12-3/TRBV12-4	TRBD1	many	TRBJ1-4	TGTGCCAGCAGACCCGGACAGGGAGGTGAAAAACTGTTTTTT	CASRPGQGGEKLFF
TRBV11-2	TRBD2	-	TRBJ2-4	TGTGCCAGCAACTCCAGACTAGCGGGAGGGACCCCCCCCGACAAAAACATTCAATACTTC	CASNSRLAGGTPPDKNIQYF
TRBV6-1	-	-	TRBJ1-4	TGTGCCAGCAGTGACTACTATGGCACGTTTTTT	CASSDYYGTFF
TRBV20-1	-	-	TRBJ1-1	TGCAGTGCTAGCCGTGTTGCAATGAACACTGAAGCTTTCTTT	CSASRVAMNTEAFF
TRBV30	-	many	TRBJ2-7	TGTGCCTGGAGTGTACAGGTCGGAGCCCAGCAGGACTTC	CAWSVQVGAQQDF
TRBV10-3	-	-	TRBJ2-1	TGTGCCGTCAGACACGGACCCGTTTACAATGAGCAGTTCTTC	CAVRHGPVYNEQFF
TRBV10-3	TRBD2	-	TRBJ2-1	TGTGCCATCAGCGGGACTAGCGGGAGGACCGGTTCTTACAATGAGCAGTTCTTC	CAISGTSGRTGSYNEQFF
TRBV6-1	-	-	TRBJ1-1	TGTGCCAGCATTCTGGGATTGAAGACTGAAGCTTTCTTT	CASILGLKTEAFF
TRBV6-5	-	-	TRBJ2-2	TGTGCCGGCAGCTCCGGGACCAACACCGGGGAGCCGTTTTTT	CAGSSGTNTGEPFF
TRBV12-3/TRBV12-4	TRBD2	-	TRBJ2-1	TGTGCCAGCACCTATCAGCGGGAGAGCAATGAGCAGCTCTTC	CASTYQRESNEQLF